A single sample is the source of the 26 T cell receptor beta chains below, sequenced in a study of shared clonotypes between healthy human individuals. Measured with immunoSEQ multiplex PCR; TCRdb has only the in-frame clones, and not every one. The data contain about 2,500,000 clones, over 85% of them singletons. What was sequenced was naive CD4+ T cells sorted from blood. Subset indicated: CD45RA+ positively selected. These TCRs come from a man aged 18 to 29 in good health.

In this sample, this clone turned up once. The CDR3 DNA reads as TGCGCCAGCAGTTATGGGGGTCTAGGAAATTCACCCCTCCACTTT. This codes for CASSYGGLGNSPLHF. This chain connects TRBV5-1 to TRBJ1-6, with D tentatively TRBD1 (5 bases). The germline V and J ends were trimmed by 5 bases and 7 bases, with 16 bases remaining between them. The CDR3 is made up of 15 amino acids. The germline V gene encodes CDR1 SGHRS and CDR2 YFSETQ.

Worth noting for this clone: Given a much more abundant clone one base away, this may be a read error. The same CDR3 is also encoded by other DNA sequences in this sample. This chain connects TRBV5-4 to TRBJ2-7; no clear D. Per germline, CDR1 SGHNT and CDR2 YYREEE (reference sequence). Trimming took off 3 bases at V and 2 bases at J, with 3 bases between the two ends. This CDR3 comprises 11 residues. The CDR3 sequence: CASSSAYEQYF. The CDR3 nucleotides are TGTGCCAGCAGCTCGGCCTACGAGCAGTACTTC.

The V call is TRBV5-1, the J call TRBJ1-2; D gene unclear. CDR1 is SGHRS, CDR2 YFSETQ, per germline. This CDR3 is 14 amino acids long. V was clipped by 0 bases and J by 8 bases, with 14 bases between them. In nucleotides, the CDR3 is TGCGCCAGCAGCTTGGAAGTGCCCGGCGTGGGCTACACCTTC. This sequence encodes CASSLEVPGVGYTF.

V gene TRBV7-2 combines with J gene TRBJ2-3; D possibly corresponds to TRBD1 (6 bases). The germline CDR1 and CDR2 sequences are SGHTA and FQGNSA. V gave up 4 bases and J gave up 0 bases, with 11 bases separating them. The CDR3 sequence is 15 residues long. CDR3 sequence reads: CASSYPTGSTDTQYF. In DNA form, the CDR3 reads TGTGCCAGCAGCTACCCGACAGGAAGCACAGATACGCAGTATTTT.

V usage is TRBV4-1 and J usage is TRBJ1-1; D call uncertain. The CDR3 extends over 16 amino acids. V lost 0 bases to trimming and J lost 0 bases, with 11 bases between them. The germline V gene encodes CDR1 MGHRA and CDR2 YSYEKL. The CDR3 region has the DNA TGCGCCAGCAGCCAAGAGAGTCTCAATTTGAACACTGAAGCTTTCTTT. Encoded protein: CASSQESLNLNTEAFF.

The V call is TRBV18, the J call TRBJ2-1; 13 bases agree with TRBD2. The trim removed 1 base at V and 10 bases at J, leaving 10 bases unmatched. Germline V gene sequence: CDR1 KGHSH, CDR2 LQKENI. The CDR3 is 17 residues long. In nucleotides, the CDR3 is TGTGCCAGCTCACCACTTCTCATTTCGACTAGCGGGGGGGAGCAGTTCTTC. Translation: CASSPLLISTSGGEQFF.

Worth noting for this clone: Other DNA sequences in this specimen translate into the identical CDR3. The J gene is TRBJ1-2, the V gene TRBV4-3; no clear D. CDR1 and CDR2 (germline): LGHNA, YSLEER. CDR3 length: 13 amino acids. Trimming left V 0 bases short and J 5 bases short, with 7 bases between. Here the CDR3 DNA reads TGCGCCAGCAGCCAAGATTTCGGTTATGGCTACACCTTC. It specifies CASSQDFGYGYTF.

The chain combines TRBV18 with TRBJ2-3; 7 bases match TRBD2. Germline values: CDR1 KGHSH, CDR2 LQKENI. Unmatched junction bases numbered 4, after V lost 3 bases and J lost 4 bases. The CDR3 consists of 14 residues. The CDR3 region is CASSPRGYPDTQYF. CDR3 coding DNA: TGTGCCAGCTCACCGCGGGGGTACCCAGATACGCAGTATTTT.

V gene TRBV11-2 combines with J gene TRBJ2-7, with TRBD1 matching 7 bases. The CDR3 contains 13 residues. The junction had 4 bases not matched to a gene; V was cut back by 5 bases and J by 3 bases. CDR1 and CDR2 (germline): SGHAT, FQNNGV. CDR3: CASSRGRDYEQYF. The CDR3 nucleotides are TGTGCCAGCAGCAGGGGGCGCGACTACGAGCAGTACTTC.

The V call is TRBV15, the J call TRBJ1-2; TRBD1 is a possible D gene (5 bases). From germline, CDR1 is LNHNV and CDR2 YYDKDF (reference sequence). The V gene lost 0 bases and the J gene lost 4 bases, with 9 bases spanning the gap. The CDR3 extends over 14 amino acids. DNA of the CDR3: TGTGCCACCAGCAGAGAGGGGGTGACCTATGGCTACACCTTC. Translating gives CATSREGVTYGYTF.

The J gene is TRBJ2-1, the V gene TRBV9; 8 positions match TRBD2. J was trimmed by 8 bases and V by 5 bases; bases with no gene match: 18. The CDR3 has 17 amino acids. Germline V gene data show CDR1 as SGDLS and CDR2 as YYNGEE. CDR3 sequence reads: CASSGTGSGTIIHEQFF. In DNA form, the CDR3 reads TGTGCCAGCAGTGGGACGGGTAGCGGGACGATCATCCATGAGCAGTTCTTC.

This chain links TRBV6-5 with TRBJ2-7, with D tentatively TRBD1 (6 bases). V was shortened by 6 bases and J by 1 base, with 13 bases between the two germline ends. This CDR3 region has 14 residues. Germline V CDR1 and CDR2: MNHEY, SVGAGI. Here the CDR3 DNA reads TGTGCCAGCAGGGGGGACACCGCATCCTACGAGCAGTACTTC. Protein sequence: CASRGDTASYEQYF.

This clone was picked up one time. The rearrangement links TRBV5-1 to TRBJ2-7; 13 bases fit TRBD2. Germline V CDR1 and CDR2: SGHRS, YFSETQ. V shed 4 bases and J 1 base; nucleotides not matched to a gene: 5. This CDR3 has 16 amino acids. The CDR3 protein is CASSARLAGGSYEQYF. Written as DNA, the CDR3 is TGCGCCAGCAGCGCCAGACTAGCGGGAGGTTCCTACGAGCAGTACTTC.

The rearrangement uses TRBV7-2 and TRBJ2-5; D is ambiguous. CDR3 length: 13 residues. V lost 4 bases and J lost 7, with 13 bases in between. Germline V gene lookup returns CDR1 SGHTA and CDR2 FQGNSA. The DNA for the CDR3 is TGTGCCAGCAGCTACCGACCAGGCGTGACCCAGTACTTC. This gives the protein CASSYRPGVTQYF.

This chain links TRBV2 with TRBJ2-1; D unresolved. The V end was cut by 3 bases, the J end by 0 bases, with 6 bases between. Germline V gene sequence: CDR1 SNHLY, CDR2 FYNNEI. The CDR3 sequence is 14 residues long. The CDR3 loop is CASSELNSYNEQFF. The DNA of the CDR3 is TGTGCCAGCAGTGAGCTAAACTCCTACAATGAGCAGTTCTTC.

This clone was recorded once. The chain is built from TRBV27 and TRBJ1-2, with D hard to call. V was shortened by 0 bases and J by 6 bases, with 8 bases between the two germline ends. The V gene's germline CDR1 is MNHEY and CDR2 SMNVEV (reference sequence). CDR3 length equals 13 residues. The DNA for the CDR3 is TGTGCCAGCAGTTTATCAGGGTTCCATGGCTACACCTTC. Translation gives CASSLSGFHGYTF.

The chain couples TRBV10-3 to TRBJ2-5; 7 bases agree with TRBD2. CDR3 size: 14 residues. The V segment lost 6 bases and the J segment 3 bases; nucleotides outside the gene matches: 7. Germline V gene data show CDR1 as ENHRY and CDR2 as SYGVKD. This CDR3 reads CAIRASLAEETQYF. The CDR3, as DNA: TGTGCCATCAGGGCCTCCCTAGCGGAAGAGACCCAGTACTTC.

The chain carries TRBV7-3 and TRBJ2-7; D unresolved. The CDR3 is 13 amino acids. The germline V gene has CDR1 SGHTA and CDR2 FQGTGA. Trimming removed 5 bases from V and 4 bases from J, with 12 bases in between. In DNA, the CDR3 is TGTGCCAGCAGCCGCGATGACAAGTACGAGCAGTACTTC. Translation gives CASSRDDKYEQYF.

The V and J genes are TRBV6-5 and TRBJ1-1; D remains unclear. The V gene lost 8 bases and the J gene lost 7 bases, with 11 bases spanning the gap. The CDR3 sequence is 11 residues long. Germline lookup yields CDR1 MNHEY and CDR2 SVGAGI. The CDR3 sequence: CASSKRGEAFF. In DNA, the CDR3 is TGTGCCAGCTCCAAACGGGGTGAAGCTTTCTTT.

On this clone itself: Other DNA sequences within the sample encode an identical CDR3. V gene TRBV11-2 combines with J gene TRBJ2-5; 10 nucleotides line up with TRBD1. CDR3 length equals 15 residues. V lost 3 bases to trimming and J lost 3 bases; unmatched junction nucleotides: 4. Germline V gene sequence: CDR1 SGHAT, CDR2 FQNNGV. CDR3 sequence: CASSLGDRGKETQYF. Here the CDR3 DNA reads TGTGCCAGCAGCTTGGGGGACAGGGGAAAAGAGACCCAGTACTTC. Variable domain in full (rest from reference TRBV11-2 and TRBJ2-5): EAGVAQSPRYKIIEKRQSVAFWCNPISGHATLYWYQQILGQGPKLLIQFQNNGVVDDSQLPKDRFSAERLKGVDSTLKIQPAKLEDSAVYLCASSLGDRGKETQYFGPGTRLLVL.

This chain links TRBV7-2 with TRBJ2-1; 7 nucleotides match TRBD1. This CDR3 comprises 14 residues. Germline V gene lookup returns CDR1 SGHTA and CDR2 FQGNSA. V dropped 1 base and J dropped 9; count of bases not matched to a gene: 6. CDR3: CASSLDRGPGEQFF. DNA of the CDR3: TGTGCCAGCAGCTTAGACAGGGGCCCGGGTGAGCAGTTCTTC.

This chain joins TRBV7-9 and TRBJ2-1, with 8 bases that match TRBD2. CDR3 length equals 16 residues. Germline V CDR1 and CDR2: SEHNR, FQNEAQ (reference sequence). Germline trimming cut 4 bases from V and 7 bases from J; bases unmatched to any gene: 12. The CDR3: CASSSPGLAAVNEQFF. The CDR3 nucleotides read TGTGCCAGCAGCTCACCTGGACTAGCAGCCGTGAATGAGCAGTTCTTC.

The chain is built from TRBV28 and TRBJ2-5, with D perhaps matching TRBD2 (5 bases). The J call is doubtful: the DNA matches TRBJ2-7 better. CDR1 and CDR2 (germline): MDHEN, SYDVKM. The length of the CDR3 is 15 residues. CDR3 sequence: CASSSGRWGDYEQYF. The CDR3 DNA follows: TGTGCCAGCAGTTCCGGCCGTTGGGGAGATTACGAGCAGTACTTC.

V and J are TRBV5-1 and TRBJ2-5; a possible D gene is TRBD1 (5 bases). The CDR3 consists of 15 residues. V dropped 6 bases and J dropped 7 bases, with 22 bases sitting between them. Germline V gene sequence: CDR1 SGHRS, CDR2 YFSETQ. CDR3 region: CASNTDLPPQGTQYF. The CDR3 DNA reads as TGCGCCAGCAATACCGACCTGCCCCCGCAGGGGACCCAGTACTTC.

The chain links TRBV10-3 to TRBJ2-7, with D uncertain. There are 13 residues in the CDR3. Germline-derived CDR1 and CDR2 are ENHRY and SYGVKD. V was cut by 4 bases and J by 1 base, with 8 bases left in between. CDR3 sequence reads: CAISGGDSYEQYF. As DNA, the CDR3 is TGTGCCATCAGTGGCGGAGATTCCTACGAGCAGTACTTC.

The J gene is TRBJ2-7, the V gene TRBV6-5; D gene unclear. Between the trimmed V and J ends, which lost 5 bases and 2 bases, there was a span of 13 bases. This CDR3 comprises 14 residues. CDR1 is MNHEY and CDR2 is SVGAGI in the germline V gene. CDR3 DNA: TGTGCCAGCAGTGGGCGCAGGATTCCCTACGAGCAGTACTTC. Protein product: CASSGRRIPYEQYF.